One and the same sample provided the 31 T cell receptor beta chains below, sequenced in a study of blood T cell repertoires in COVID-19 (dated by TCRdb to 2018 to 2020). Libraries came from the immunoSEQ multiplex PCR assay. TCRdb took this table from immuneACCESS and kept in-frame rearrangements with V and J called. Such tables lack part of the clones; where checked against another copy, unresolved V genes explain under half of the gap, and the rest is unexplained. The sample records approximately 11,000 clones, roughly nine tenths of which are singletons. The leading ten clones occupy about 22% of the sample. Source material: peripheral blood. The receptors were gathered from a woman aged 60 to 75 with active COVID-19.

This chain connects TRBV6-5 to TRBJ1-1; TRBD1 matches 12 bases. The ends lost 6 bases at V and 3 bases at J; junction bases unmatched: 5. Germline V gene sequence: CDR1 MNHEY, CDR2 SVGAGI. This CDR3 contains 15 residues. DNA of the CDR3: TGTGCCAGCAGGGGACAGGGGGCTGGGGACACTGAAGCTTTCTTT. Residues: CASRGQGAGDTEAFF.

This clone was seen only a few times. J is TRBJ2-3 and V is TRBV5-5, with 10 bases aligning to TRBD2. The CDR3 is made up of 17 amino acids. Germline loops: CDR1 SGHKS, CDR2 YYEKEE (reference sequence). V shed 2 bases and J 3 bases; nucleotides not matched to a gene: 9. The CDR3 protein is CASSFISFSGRTDTQYF. In DNA form, the CDR3 reads TGTGCCAGCAGCTTCATATCTTTTAGCGGGAGGACAGATACGCAGTATTTT.

V gene TRBV5-5 combines with J gene TRBJ2-1; D is possibly TRBD1 (5 bases). The CDR3 consists of 13 residues. Germline V gene lookup returns CDR1 SGHKS and CDR2 YYEKEE (reference sequence). V was cut by 2 bases and J by 5 bases, with 8 bases left in between. This CDR3 reads CASSFQGNNEQFF. The DNA for the CDR3 is TGTGCCAGCAGCTTCCAGGGCAACAATGAGCAGTTCTTC. The full variable domain, with the rest looked up from reference TRBV5-5 and TRBJ2-1, is DAGVTQSPTHLIKTRGQQVTLRCSPISGHKSVSWYQQVLGQGPQFIFQYYEKEERGRGNFPDRFSARQFPNYSSELNVNALLLGDSALYLCASSFQGNNEQFFGPGTRLTVL.

This sequence joins TRBV11-2 and TRBJ1-4; 8 bases align to TRBD1. The germline V gene encodes CDR1 SGHAT and CDR2 FQNNGV. This CDR3 region has 17 residues. V dropped 2 bases and J dropped 5; count of bases not matched to a gene: 10. The CDR3 loop reads CASSLLGRGRGNEKLFF. CDR3 bases: TGTGCCAGCAGCTTATTGGGCAGGGGGCGCGGGAATGAAAAACTGTTTTTT. The full variable domain, completed using reference TRBV11-2 and TRBJ1-4, is EAGVAQSPRYKIIEKRQSVAFWCNPISGHATLYWYQQILGQGPKLLIQFQNNGVVDDSQLPKDRFSAERLKGVDSTLKIQPAKLEDSAVYLCASSLLGRGRGNEKLFFGSGTQLSVL.

The chain recombines TRBV27 with TRBJ1-3; perhaps TRBD1 as D (6 bases). Germline-derived CDR1 and CDR2 are MNHEY and SMNVEV (reference sequence). The CDR3 is 18 amino acids. Trimming took 1 base from V and 0 from J, leaving 16 bases between them. CDR3 DNA sequence: TGTGCCAGCAGTTTATTGGGTGGGGGCCAGAGCTCTGGAAACACCATATATTTT. Protein sequence: CASSLLGGGQSSGNTIYF.

This chain links TRBV2 with TRBJ1-5, with 8 bases lining up with TRBD1. Germline CDR1 SNHLY, CDR2 FYNNEI. The junction had 8 bases not matched to a gene; V was cut back by 8 bases and J by 5 bases. The CDR3 is made up of 14 amino acids. The CDR3 spells CASQDGTGDQPQHF. The CDR3 region has the DNA TGTGCCAGCCAGGATGGGACAGGTGATCAGCCCCAGCATTTT.

CDR3 in DNA: TGTGCCAGCAGCGTAGCCGGCAGGGGGCTGGGCACTGAAGCTTTCTTT. Its protein product is CASSVAGRGLGTEAFF. V usage is TRBV9 and J usage is TRBJ1-1; 8 nucleotides line up with TRBD1. Looked up from germline, CDR1 is SGDLS and CDR2 is YYNGEE. CDR3 length: 16 residues. J was trimmed by 4 bases and V by 0 bases; bases with no gene match: 8.

The gene calls are TRBV10-3 and TRBJ2-5; 9 bases line up with TRBD2. There are 14 residues in the CDR3. V lost 5 bases to trimming and J lost 2 bases; unmatched junction nucleotides: 3. Germline values: CDR1 ENHRY, CDR2 SYGVKD. The CDR3 sequence is CAISSGGNQETQYF. For the CDR3, the DNA is TGTGCCATCAGTAGCGGGGGGAATCAAGAGACCCAGTACTTC.

V usage is TRBV2 and J usage is TRBJ2-1; D possibly corresponds to TRBD1 (6 bases). Germline CDR1 and CDR2: SNHLY and FYNNEI. There are 15 residues in the CDR3. Between the trimmed V and J ends, which lost 1 base and 3 bases, there was a span of 10 bases. CDR3 bases: TGTGCCAGCAGTGAAGATGGGGGCGGCTACAATGAGCAGTTCTTC. Amino acid sequence: CASSEDGGGYNEQFF.

The chain joins TRBV5-1 to TRBJ1-4; possible D gene TRBD1, 6 bases. This CDR3 has 15 amino acids. Trimming shortened V by 4 bases and J by 5 bases, and 15 bases separated the two germline ends. Germline CDR1 reads SGHRS; CDR2 reads YFSETQ. CDR3 in amino acids: CASSLGQTLNEKLFF. The CDR3 DNA is TGCGCCAGCAGCCTAGGACAGACACTCAATGAAAAACTGTTTTTT.

V gene TRBV5-4 combines with J gene TRBJ2-1; D is undetermined. V was cut by 2 bases and J by 4 bases, with 7 bases left in between. CDR3 length: 13 amino acids. The germline CDR1 and CDR2 sequences are SGHNT and YYREEE (reference sequence). CDR3 in amino acids: CASSFTEYNEQFF. The CDR3 nucleotides are TGTGCCAGCAGCTTTACAGAGTACAATGAGCAGTTCTTC.

This chain joins TRBV3-1 (or the pseudogene TRBV3-2) and TRBJ2-1; TRBD2 matches at 14 bases. Unmatched junction bases numbered 7, after V lost 4 bases and J lost 8 bases. The CDR3 covers 16 residues. The germline gives CDR1 LGHDT, CDR2 YNNKEL (reference sequence). DNA of the CDR3: TGTGCCAGCAGCCTATCGGGACTAGCGGGAGTCCATGAGCAGTTCTTC. This sequence encodes CASSLSGLAGVHEQFF.

This chain connects TRBV19 to TRBJ1-1; 7 bases align to TRBD1. This CDR3 has 14 amino acids. The trim removed 6 bases at V and 2 bases at J, leaving 6 bases unmatched. Germline assignment: CDR1 LNHDA and CDR2 SQIVND (reference sequence). The CDR3 protein is CASRKGQRNTEAFF. The DNA for the CDR3 is TGTGCCAGTAGGAAGGGACAGAGAAACACTGAAGCTTTCTTT.

The chain carries TRBV5-1 and TRBJ2-2, with a tentative D call TRBD1 (6 bases). Germline loops: CDR1 SGHRS, CDR2 YFSETQ. V lost 3 bases and J 4 bases, leaving 13 bases between the germline ends. The CDR3 sequence is 15 residues long. CDR3 DNA: TGCGCCAGCAGCTCCCAGGGGTGGGGCACCGGGGAGCTGTTTTTT. It encodes CASSSQGWGTGELFF.

This chain joins TRBV6-2 or TRBV6-3 and TRBJ2-7; D is possibly TRBD1 (6 bases). The germline V and J ends were trimmed by 5 bases and 7 bases, with 12 bases remaining between them. CDR1 and CDR2 (germline): MNHEY, SVGEGT. The CDR3 consists of 12 residues. CDR3: CASSPGVGEQYV. Written as DNA, the CDR3 is TGTGCCAGCAGTCCAGGGGTGGGTGAGCAGTACGTC.

This clone is large within its sample. The rearrangement joins TRBV7-4 to TRBJ2-5, with 10 positions matching TRBD2. V dropped 0 bases and J dropped 2; count of bases not matched to a gene: 18. CDR3 size: 21 residues. From germline, CDR1 is SGHVT and CDR2 SQSDAQ. The CDR3 reads CASSLATPEWDSGGPQETQYF. CDR3 coding DNA: TGTGCCAGCAGCTTAGCCACGCCCGAATGGGATAGCGGGGGGCCACAAGAGACCCAGTACTTC.

The rearrangement links TRBV5-1 to TRBJ2-1, with 8 nucleotides matching TRBD1. The V and J ends lost 0 bases and 1 base, in that order; junction bases with no gene match: 0. The CDR3 is made up of 15 amino acids. Germline-derived CDR1 and CDR2 are SGHRS and YFSETQ. The CDR3 is CASSLDRGSYNEQFF. CDR3 sequence (DNA): TGCGCCAGCAGCTTGGACAGGGGGTCCTACAATGAGCAGTTCTTC. Combining the CDR3 with reference TRBV5-1 and TRBJ2-1 gives the whole variable domain KAGVTQTPRYLIKTRGQQVTLSCSPISGHRSVSWYQQTPGQGLQFLFEYFSETQRNKGNFPGRFSGRQFSNSRSEMNVSTLELGDSALYLCASSLDRGSYNEQFFGPGTRLTVL.

The chain links TRBV6-5 to TRBJ1-1, with 7 bases aligning to TRBD1. From germline, CDR1 is MNHEY and CDR2 SVGAGI. Trimming at V came to 6 bases and at J to 1 base, leaving 2 bases not matched to a gene. The CDR3 covers 13 residues. CDR3 in DNA: TGTGCCAGCAGGACAGGGTCGAACACTGAAGCTTTCTTT. Protein product: CASRTGSNTEAFF.

The chain recombines TRBV11-2 with TRBJ2-7, with unresolved D. Germline-derived CDR1 and CDR2 are SGHAT and FQNNGV. The CDR3 covers 11 residues. V gave up 5 bases and J gave up 4 bases, with 6 bases separating them. CDR3 nucleotide sequence: TGTGCCAGCAGCCCCAGTTACGAGCAGTACTTC. Amino acids: CASSPSYEQYF.

V gene TRBV9 combines with J gene TRBJ2-1; the match to TRBD2 covers 12 bases. J was trimmed by 6 bases and V by 0 bases; bases with no gene match: 4. This CDR3 has 16 residues. Germline assignment: CDR1 SGDLS and CDR2 YYNGEE. The CDR3 nucleotides are TGTGCCAGCAGCGTAGGTCGACTAGCGGGAGTCAATGAGCAGTTCTTC. This sequence encodes CASSVGRLAGVNEQFF.

The chain combines TRBV2 with TRBJ1-1, with 7 nucleotides matching TRBD1. Germline V gene sequence: CDR1 SNHLY, CDR2 FYNNEI. There are 16 residues in the CDR3. V was pared by 5 bases and J by 1 base, with 10 bases of the junction left unmatched. The chain's CDR3 is CASSRTTTGQNTEAFF. CDR3 nucleotides: TGTGCCAGCAGTCGAACCACGACAGGGCAGAACACTGAAGCTTTCTTT.

V usage is TRBV6-5 and J usage is TRBJ2-7; TRBD1 might be the D (5 bases). With 6 bases removed from V and 2 bases from J, the gap between germline ends came to 11 bases. From germline, CDR1 is MNHEY and CDR2 SVGAGI. The CDR3 extends over 13 amino acids. The chain's CDR3 is CASSTEGAYEQYF. DNA of the CDR3: TGTGCCAGCAGCACGGAAGGGGCCTACGAGCAGTACTTC.

The chain carries TRBV10-3 and TRBJ1-6; 8 positions match TRBD1. CDR1 is ENHRY, CDR2 SYGVKD, per germline. The V and J ends lost 6 bases and 10 bases, in that order; junction bases with no gene match: 8. The CDR3 totals 14 residues. The CDR3 DNA follows: TGTGCCATCAGATTAGACAGGGGTTACTCACCCCTCCACTTT. It yields the protein CAIRLDRGYSPLHF.

This sequence joins TRBV7-6 and TRBJ1-3; tentative D call: TRBD1 (5 bases). This CDR3 comprises 17 residues. CDR1 and CDR2 (germline): SGHVS, FNYEAQ. The V and J ends lost 1 base and 0 bases respectively, with 13 bases between them. The CDR3 is CASSLDIGVYSGNTIYF. The CDR3 region has the DNA TGTGCCAGCAGCTTAGATATAGGGGTGTACTCTGGAAACACCATATATTTT.

The V and J genes are TRBV10-3 and TRBJ2-5, with D possibly TRBD1 on 6 matching bases. The CDR3 covers 13 residues. V gave up 5 bases and J gave up 5 bases, with 12 bases separating them. Germline V gene data show CDR1 as ENHRY and CDR2 as SYGVKD. The CDR3 DNA reads as TGTGCCATCAGTTCTGCAGGGGAGGAGACCCAGTACTTC. Its translation is CAISSAGEETQYF.

V usage is TRBV11-2 and J usage is TRBJ1-1, with a possible D match to TRBD1 (5 bases). CDR1 and CDR2 (germline): SGHAT, FQNNGV. CDR3 length equals 17 residues. Deletions cut 1 base from V and 6 bases from J, with 21 bases between. The CDR3: CASSLVVRLRGGAEAFF. CDR3 DNA sequence: TGTGCCAGCAGCTTAGTTGTCCGGCTTAGGGGCGGCGCTGAAGCTTTCTTT.

J is TRBJ2-7 and V is TRBV11-2; possible D gene TRBD2, 6 bases. From germline, CDR1 is SGHAT and CDR2 FQNNGV. Deletions cut 1 base from V and 5 bases from J, with 15 bases between. This CDR3 spans 15 amino acids. CDR3 in amino acids: CASSLVGRDLDEQYV. The CDR3 coding sequence is TGTGCCAGCAGCTTAGTAGGGCGGGATTTGGACGAGCAGTACGTC.

V gene TRBV30 combines with J gene TRBJ2-3, with D maybe TRBD2 (5 bases). V dropped 1 base and J dropped 0 bases, with 20 bases sitting between them. The CDR3 contains 18 residues. Germline values: CDR1 GTSNPN, CDR2 SVGIG (reference sequence). CDR3 in amino acids: CAWSDPRRRAASTDTQYF. As DNA, the CDR3 is TGTGCCTGGAGTGACCCCAGGAGGAGAGCGGCTAGCACAGATACGCAGTATTTT.

This clone was detected once. The chain joins TRBV27 to TRBJ2-5; 12 bases are shared with TRBD2. This CDR3 has 15 amino acids. Germline CDR1 and CDR2: MNHEY and SMNVEV (reference sequence). Germline trimming cut 6 bases from V and 4 bases from J; bases unmatched to any gene: 6. CDR3 DNA sequence: TGTGCCAGCAGCCCAACTAGCGGGAGGAGAGAGACCCAGTACTTC. Protein: CASSPTSGRRETQYF.

In DNA, the CDR3 is TGTGCCAGCTCACCGGACAGGGCTAATGAAAAACTGTTTTTT. This encodes CASSPDRANEKLFF. The V call is TRBV18, the J call TRBJ1-4, with TRBD1 identical over 8 bases. The J segment lost 3 bases and the V segment lost 3 bases, leaving 0 bases of the junction unmatched. CDR1 and CDR2 from the germline V gene are KGHSH and LQKENI. There are 14 residues in the CDR3.

The rearrangement uses TRBV24-1 and TRBJ2-1, with a weak D call TRBD2 (5 bases). CDR1 KGHDR and CDR2 SFDVKD come from the germline V gene. The CDR3 has 13 amino acids. Trimming left V 6 bases short and J 3 bases short, with 8 bases between. The CDR3 here is CATSPGNYNEQFF. The CDR3 DNA follows: TGTGCCACCAGTCCCGGGAACTACAATGAGCAGTTCTTC.